The 27 T cell receptor beta chains below come from one sample, sequenced in a study of early T cells in non-severe SARS-CoV-2 infection. MiXCR, applied by TCRdb to the 5' RACE reads, yields one record per CDR3 protein. The profile shows under 95,000 distinct CDR3 sequences, 10% to 15% of them singletons. The sequenced sample was whole blood. Receptor source: an adult who was a healthcare worker with PCR-confirmed SARS-CoV-2 infection or an uninfected control (not recorded which).

This clonotype was seen ten or more times. V usage is TRBV12-3 or TRBV12-4 and J usage is TRBJ2-5; 15 bases match TRBD2. V shed 4 bases, J shed 6 bases, and the junction held 3 bases outside the gene matches. This CDR3 comprises 15 residues. CDR3 coding DNA: TGTGCCAGCAGTTCCGGACTAGCGGGAGGGCAGACCCAGTACTTC. It is translated as CASSSGLAGGQTQYF.

The chain has TRBV29-1 and TRBJ2-2; D is unclear. CDR3 size: 11 residues. V was pared by 7 bases and J by 3 bases, with 6 bases between. In germline, CDR1 is SQVTM, CDR2 ANQGSEA. CDR3 bases: TGCAGCGCCGCCCACACCGGGGAGCTGTTTTTT. Its protein product is CSAAHTGELFF.

The gene calls are TRBV6-6 and TRBJ2-3; 9 nucleotides align to TRBD1. After removal of 5 bases from V and 1 base from J, the junction contained 7 bases not matched to a gene. The CDR3 has 16 residues. The germline V gene has CDR1 MNHNY and CDR2 SVGAGI (reference sequence). CDR3 residues: CASSTYRGRGTDTQYF. CDR3 in DNA: TGTGCCAGCAGTACCTACAGGGGGCGCGGCACAGATACGCAGTATTTT.

The chain employs TRBV11-2 and TRBJ1-3, with 8 bases lining up with TRBD1. The CDR3 is 21 amino acids. Germline V CDR1 and CDR2: SGHAT, FQNNGV. V was clipped by 5 bases and J by 0 bases; unmatched bases: 21. The CDR3 DNA reads as TGTGCCAGCAGCCTACATATACCGGCGACAGGGGTAGACTTCTCTGGAAACACCATATATTTT. Residues: CASSLHIPATGVDFSGNTIYF.

This chain connects TRBV7-9 to TRBJ2-7; possible D gene TRBD1, 6 bases. Trimming shortened V by 5 bases and J by 6 bases, and 20 bases separated the two germline ends. CDR3 size: 15 residues. Looked up from germline, CDR1 is SEHNR and CDR2 is FQNEAQ (reference sequence). The CDR3 reads CASSAPGHSFAEQYF. CDR3 DNA: TGTGCCAGCAGCGCCCCGGGACATAGTTTTGCCGAGCAGTACTTC. Full variable domain (rest looked up from reference TRBV7-9 and TRBJ2-7): DTGVSQNPRHKITKRGQNVTFRCDPISEHNRLYWYRQTLGQGPEFLTYFQNEAQLEKSRLLSDRFSAERPKGSFSTLEIQRTEQGDSAMYLCASSAPGHSFAEQYFGPGTRLTVT.

There are many counts of this clonotype. This CDR3 is CASSISLGGWGYTF. CDR3 coding DNA: TGTGCCAGCAGCATTTCACTAGGGGGTTGGGGCTACACCTTC. The chain uses TRBV7-2 and TRBJ1-2; D is perhaps TRBD1 (6 bases). V was pared by 5 bases and J by 8 bases, with 18 bases between. This CDR3 is 14 amino acids long. The germline gives CDR1 SGHTA, CDR2 FQGNSA. The variable domain in full, completed from reference TRBV7-2 and TRBJ1-2, reads GAGVSQSPSNKVTEKGKDVELRCDPISGHTALYWYRQSLGQGLEFLIYFQGNSAPDKSGLPSDRFSAERTGGSVSTLTIQRTQQEDSAVYLCASSISLGGWGYTFGSGTRLTVV.

This rearrangement joins TRBV29-1 to TRBJ2-3; D call uncertain. CDR3 length: 10 residues. Germline loops: CDR1 SQVTM, CDR2 ANQGSEA. V dropped 3 bases and J dropped 7 bases, with 5 bases sitting between them. The chain's CDR3 is CSVEQYTQYF. CDR3 DNA sequence: TGCAGCGTTGAGCAATATACGCAGTATTTT.

This clonotype occurred many times. This rearrangement joins TRBV7-3 to TRBJ2-1, with a weak D call TRBD2 (5 bases). The V end was cut by 1 base, the J end by 9 bases, with 10 bases between. From germline, CDR1 is SGHTA and CDR2 FQGTGA. This CDR3 contains 13 residues. CDR3 in DNA: TGTGCCAGCAGCTTAAATTCCGAGGGTGAGCAGTTCTTC. This encodes CASSLNSEGEQFF.

This clonotype was counted many times. The chain couples TRBV2 to TRBJ2-5; 7 nucleotides align to TRBD2. Germline assignment: CDR1 SNHLY and CDR2 FYNNEI. The CDR3 spans 14 residues. The V and J ends lost 7 bases and 1 base, in that order; junction bases with no gene match: 6. The CDR3 DNA reads TGTGCCAGCACCCCCAGCGGGACCCAAGAGACCCAGTACTTC. It is translated as CASTPSGTQETQYF.

This clonotype showed up many times. The V call is TRBV6-1, the J call TRBJ1-1; no definite D call. The CDR3 runs 16 residues. Germline V gene data show CDR1 as MNHNS and CDR2 as SASEGT. Between the trimmed V and J ends, which lost 5 bases and 3 bases, there was a span of 19 bases. The DNA of the CDR3 is TGTGCCAGCAGTCGTCGGCTATCCCTATCTTACACTGAAGCTTTCTTT. It encodes CASSRRLSLSYTEAFF.

This chain links TRBV2 with TRBJ2-1; 11 bases are a match to TRBD2. The CDR3 is 18 amino acids. J gave up 6 bases and V 3 bases, and 13 bases lay outside the gene matches. Germline-derived CDR1 and CDR2 are SNHLY and FYNNEI. DNA of the CDR3: TGTGCCAGCAGTGATAGGCTAGCGGGGGGTTTTACCCCCAATGAGCAGTTCTTC. This codes for CASSDRLAGGFTPNEQFF.

This clonotype was counted many times. V is TRBV4-1 and J is TRBJ2-1, with D hard to call. The CDR3 length is 11 residues. CDR1 MGHRA and CDR2 YSYEKL come from the germline V gene. V lost 6 bases and J lost 5, with 5 bases in between. The CDR3 sequence is CASRQNNEQFF. The CDR3 DNA sequence: TGCGCCAGCAGACAGAACAATGAGCAGTTCTTC.

The J gene is TRBJ2-1, the V gene TRBV19; D gene ambiguous. Germline V CDR1 and CDR2: LNHDA, SQIVND (reference sequence). This CDR3 region has 12 residues. Trimming shortened V by 1 base and J by 7 bases, and 5 bases separated the two germline ends. The CDR3 sequence: CASSIGWNEQFF. The CDR3 nucleotides are TGTGCCAGTAGTATAGGATGGAATGAGCAGTTCTTC.

A word on this clonotype: Here the CDR3 omits its conserved ending phenylalanine or tryptophan, so a read error is the likely source. The V call is TRBV6-4, the J call TRBJ2-3; D is possibly TRBD1 (6 bases). Per the germline V gene, CDR1 is MRHNA and CDR2 is SNTAGT. Deletions cut 0 bases from V and 9 bases from J, with 10 bases between. The CDR3 is 13 amino acids. CDR3 loop: CASSDSTTGTQYS. The CDR3 DNA reads as TGTGCCAGCAGTGACTCGACCACAGGGACGCAGTATTCT.

The chain recombines TRBV11-2 with TRBJ2-5; 7 bases fit TRBD2. Germline V gene data show CDR1 as SGHAT and CDR2 as FQNNGV. The CDR3 covers 12 residues. Trimming took 8 bases from V and 3 from J; bases not matched to a gene: 3. CDR3 nucleotides: TGTGCCAGCGATCGGGGGGAAGAGACCCAGTACTTC. Its protein product is CASDRGEETQYF.

The chain has TRBV5-1 and TRBJ2-7; 12 nucleotides match TRBD1. J lost 6 bases, V lost 3 bases, and 4 bases had no gene match. Germline CDR1 reads SGHRS; CDR2 reads YFSETQ. This CDR3 is built from 14 residues. DNA for the CDR3: TGCGCCAGCAGCTGGGACAGGGGGCCCTCCGAGCAGTACTTC. This codes for CASSWDRGPSEQYF.

This clonotype was recorded a few times. The gene calls are TRBV2 and TRBJ2-7, with TRBD2 matching 7 bases. V dropped 9 bases and J dropped 3; count of bases not matched to a gene: 8. This CDR3 comprises 13 residues. Germline CDR1 reads SNHLY; CDR2 reads FYNNEI. As DNA, the CDR3 is TGTGCCAGTTTTGGAGGGGAGGGCTACGAGCAGTACTTC. This sequence encodes CASFGGEGYEQYF.

V is TRBV6-2 or TRBV6-3 and J is TRBJ1-5; unclear D gene. This CDR3 contains 15 residues. From germline, CDR1 is MNHEY and CDR2 SVGEGT. Trimming removed 5 bases at V and 0 bases at J, with 11 bases between. CDR3 sequence reads: CASSPWQISNQPQHF. For the CDR3, the DNA is TGTGCCAGCAGTCCGTGGCAGATTAGCAATCAGCCCCAGCATTTT.

This clonotype was recorded a few times. V and J are TRBV7-3 and TRBJ1-6; a possible D gene is TRBD1 (5 bases). The CDR3 contains 12 residues. Germline loops: CDR1 SGHTA, CDR2 FQGTGA. Trimming stripped 6 bases from V and 14 bases from J, with 14 bases between. Here the CDR3 DNA reads TGTGCCAGCAGTCCAGGCGCGGGGGCCCTCCACTTT. Its protein is CASSPGAGALHF.

The V and J genes are TRBV7-8 and TRBJ2-7; D ambiguous. Germline CDR1 SGHVS, CDR2 FQNEAQ. The ends were cut back, 2 bases at V and 4 bases at J, with 21 bases in the middle. CDR3 length equals 17 residues. The CDR3 here is CASSLIGSKGPQYEQYF. DNA for the CDR3: TGTGCCAGCAGCTTAATTGGCAGCAAGGGTCCCCAGTACGAGCAGTACTTC.

This clonotype was recorded at least ten times. CDR3 DNA: TGTGCCAGCAGCTTTTCGACAGGATTGAACACTGAAGCTTTCTTT. Its protein product is CASSFSTGLNTEAFF. The chain recombines TRBV13 with TRBJ1-1, with TRBD1 as a possible D gene (6 bases). Germline CDR1 PRHDT, CDR2 FYEKMQ (reference sequence). There are 15 residues in the CDR3. The germline V and J ends were trimmed by 3 bases and 0 bases, with 11 bases remaining between them.

V and J are TRBV15 and TRBJ1-5; D remains unclear. The ends were cut back, 1 base at V and 6 bases at J, with 16 bases in the middle. CDR3 size: 16 residues. Germline assignment: CDR1 LNHNV and CDR2 YYDKDF (reference sequence). CDR3 nucleotides: TGTGCCACCAGCAGAGGTGGGGAGATAGGTAGTCAGCCCCAGCATTTT. It translates to CATSRGGEIGSQPQHF.

This clonotype was recorded a few times. The genes are TRBV7-9 and TRBJ2-1; D gene uncertain. Germline V gene data show CDR1 as SEHNR and CDR2 as FQNEAQ (reference sequence). Trimming removed 5 bases at V and 3 bases at J, with 8 bases between. This CDR3 has 13 amino acids. The chain's CDR3 is CASSHMNYNEQFF. The CDR3 DNA reads as TGTGCCAGCAGCCACATGAACTACAATGAGCAGTTCTTC.

Ten or more counts support this clonotype. The chain employs TRBV6-1 and TRBJ2-3; 8 nucleotides agree with TRBD2. CDR3 length equals 14 residues. The J segment lost 7 bases and the V segment lost 2 bases, leaving 5 bases of the junction unmatched. The V gene's germline CDR1 is MNHNS and CDR2 SASEGT. CDR3 DNA: TGTGCCAGCAGTGAATGGCGGGGGGCCAATACGCAGTATTTT. It is translated as CASSEWRGANTQYF.

This clonotype was seen a few times. This chain joins TRBV29-1 and TRBJ1-1, with D hard to call. Germline assignment: CDR1 SQVTM and CDR2 ANQGSEA. The V and J ends lost 3 bases and 4 bases respectively, with 12 bases between them. This CDR3 comprises 13 residues. This CDR3 is CSVDNRGSTEAFF. CDR3 coding DNA: TGCAGCGTTGACAACAGAGGGAGCACTGAAGCTTTCTTT.

This clonotype was observed a few times. V usage is TRBV10-3 and J usage is TRBJ1-4, with D possibly matching TRBD1 (5 bases). From germline, CDR1 is ENHRY and CDR2 SYGVKD. This CDR3 contains 13 residues. Trimming cost V 8 bases and J 2 bases, with 9 bases left between them. Here the CDR3 reads CAISEGTNEKLFF. The CDR3 nucleotides read TGTGCCATCTCGGAGGGGACTAATGAAAAACTGTTTTTT.

The table lists this clonotype with many counts. This chain uses TRBV29-1 with TRBJ1-1; TRBD1 might be the D (5 bases). The CDR3 spans 11 residues. CDR1 SQVTM and CDR2 ANQGSEA come from the germline V gene. V dropped 7 bases and J dropped 11 bases, with 17 bases sitting between them. CDR3 residues: CSAEVGPGAFF. The CDR3 DNA sequence: TGCAGCGCCGAAGTGGGACCTGGGGCTTTCTTT.